This is a list of T cell receptor beta chains from one sample in a study of control samples from healthy donors and cancer patients. This table comes from immunoSEQ multiplex PCR, and its TCRdb copy is limited to in-frame clones, with some not included. The table has about 92,000 clones, roughly four fifths seen once. Input material: blood. These receptors were taken from a woman aged 55-69 years in good health. CDR3s include the opening cysteine and the closing phenylalanine or tryptophan. D genes are given only for firm matches. Size is stated for part of the rows, as once, few or many counts, or as a class when the clone is expanded.

J	size	V	D	DNA	CDR3
TRBJ2-5	.	TRBV4-3	TRBD1	TGCGCCAGCAGCCAAGATACTTACAGGGGATCAGAGACCCAGTACTTC	CASSQDTYRGSETQYF
TRBJ2-3	.	TRBV7-2	.	TGTGCCAGCAGTACACGGAGAGATACGCAGTATTTT	CASSTRRDTQYF
TRBJ2-5	.	TRBV4-1	TRBD1	TGCGCCAGCAGCCCCCGGGACAGGGGAAAGGGACAAGAGACCCAGTACTTC	CASSPRDRGKGQETQYF
TRBJ2-7	.	TRBV7-8	TRBD1	TGTGCCAGCAGCTTGTCAGGGACAGGGTACAGCGAGCAGTACTTC	CASSLSGTGYSEQYF
TRBJ1-5	.	TRBV28	.	TGTGCCAGCATCCGGGGAGGGGAAGGTCAGCCCCAGCATTTT	CASIRGGEGQPQHF
TRBJ1-4	few	TRBV19	TRBD1	TGTGCCAGTAGTACTAGACAGGGGAACGAAAAACTGTTTTTT	CASSTRQGNEKLFF
TRBJ2-1	.	TRBV28	.	TGTGCCAGCAGTATGGTAACAGTTGCGGTTGAGCAGTTCTTC	CASSMVTVAVEQFF
TRBJ2-7	.	TRBV6-1	.	TGTGCCAGCAGTGAACCAGCGGGCAGCTCCTACGAGCAGTACTTC	CASSEPAGSSYEQYF
TRBJ2-2	few	TRBV7-6	.	TGTGCCAGCTCCCAGTCACGGGCCACCGGGGAGCTGTTTTTT	CASSQSRATGELFF
TRBJ2-1	.	TRBV5-1	.	TGCGCCAGCAGCTTGGAACAGGGTATCAATGAGCAGTTCTTC	CASSLEQGINEQFF
TRBJ1-4	.	TRBV7-2	.	TGTGCCAGCAGTTCCCTCGGGCTGGGGGGTGAAAAACTGTTTTTT	CASSSLGLGGEKLFF
TRBJ2-3	.	TRBV12-3/TRBV12-4	.	TGTGCCAGCAGTTTAAGTCAGAGTACGCAGTATTTT	CASSLSQSTQYF
TRBJ1-1	many	TRBV28	TRBD1	TGTGCCAGCAGTTCGTCCCCGACAGGGAGTGAGACTGAAGCTTTCTTT	CASSSSPTGSETEAFF
TRBJ1-5	large	TRBV6-2/TRBV6-3	.	TGTGCCAGCAGTTATAATGACGATCAGCCCCAGCATTTT	CASSYNDDQPQHF
TRBJ1-1	.	TRBV3-1/TRBV3-2	.	TGTGCCAGCAGCCATCCCCAGATGAACACTGAAGCTTTCTTT	CASSHPQMNTEAFF
TRBJ1-4	.	TRBV5-5	.	TGTGCCAGCAGCTTGTATAGGGGAACTAATGAAAAACTGTTTTTT	CASSLYRGTNEKLFF
TRBJ2-7	.	TRBV5-5	.	TGTGCCAGCAGCGTATTCCGGGACAAATACTACGAGCAGTACTTC	CASSVFRDKYYEQYF
TRBJ1-5	.	TRBV10-3	.	TGTGCCATCAGTGACCAGGGGAGGGGTCAGCCCCAGCATTTT	CAISDQGRGQPQHF
TRBJ1-3	.	TRBV29-1	TRBD1	TGCAGCGTTGAAGACAGACAGGGGAGTTCTGGAAACACCATATATTTT	CSVEDRQGSSGNTIYF
TRBJ1-1	.	TRBV10-2	.	TGCGCCAGCACCCCGTCCGGAATGAACACTGAAGCTTTCTTT	CASTPSGMNTEAFF
TRBJ1-1	.	TRBV12-3/TRBV12-4	.	TGTGCCAGCAGTTTAGGAACTGAAGCTTTCTTT	CASSLGTEAFF
TRBJ1-4	.	TRBV3-1/TRBV3-2	.	TGTGCCAGCAGCCAAAAGGAAAAACTGTTTTTT	CASSQKEKLFF
TRBJ2-7	.	TRBV10-3	.	TGTGCCACCCAACCCACGACAGGAAAATACGAGCAGTACTTC	CATQPTTGKYEQYF
TRBJ2-7	many	TRBV27	TRBD1	TGTGCCAGCAGTACAGGGGGCCTAGCCTACGAGCAGTACTTC	CASSTGGLAYEQYF
TRBJ1-1	once	TRBV10-2	TRBD1	TGCGCCAGCAGGGAGACAGGGAGGTTCACTGAAGCTTTCTTT	CASRETGRFTEAFF
TRBJ2-7	.	TRBV27	.	TGTGCCATCCCCGACAGGCTGAAAGGAATCTACGAGCAGTACTTC	CAIPDRLKGIYEQYF
TRBJ1-1	.	TRBV10-3	.	TGTGCCATCAGTGAGCAGGGACTTGATGAAGCTTTCTTT	CAISEQGLDEAFF
TRBJ2-3	.	TRBV5-6	.	TGTGCCAGCAGCCCGGAACCTAGCACAGATACGCAGTATTTT	CASSPEPSTDTQYF
TRBJ1-1	.	TRBV7-2	.	TGTGCCAGCCATCCCAAACGGGGGGCGGGCACTGAAGCTTTCTTT	CASHPKRGAGTEAFF
TRBJ2-5	.	TRBV6-6	.	TGTGCCAGCAGTTACGGCAGGGCGGGGGAGACCCAGTACTTC	CASSYGRAGETQYF
TRBJ1-4	.	TRBV27	.	TGTGCCAGCAGTTCCGCCGGGGCGCAACTTAATGAAAAACTGTTTTTT	CASSSAGAQLNEKLFF
TRBJ2-7	.	TRBV11-2	TRBD2	TGTGCCACCCACGGACTAGCGGGAGGGACCGAGCAGTACTTC	CATHGLAGGTEQYF
TRBJ2-1	.	TRBV6-1	.	TGTGCCAGCAGTGATCCAGGCAATGAGCAGTTCTTC	CASSDPGNEQFF
TRBJ2-1	.	TRBV7-9	TRBD2	TGTGCCAGCAGTCATAGCGGGAGGGGCCTGAGGTCCTACAATGAGCAGTTCTTC	CASSHSGRGLRSYNEQFF
TRBJ2-7	.	TRBV5-1	TRBD1	TGCGCCAGCAGCTTGGGGACAGGGCAAGCCTACGAGCAGTACTTC	CASSLGTGQAYEQYF
TRBJ1-3	.	TRBV4-1	.	TGCGCCAGCAGCCAAGATAGTAACACCATATATTTT	CASSQDSNTIYF
TRBJ1-1	.	TRBV18	.	TGTGCCAGCTCCCCTATAACCCGAAACACTGAAGCTTTCTTT	CASSPITRNTEAFF
TRBJ2-3	.	TRBV5-4	TRBD2	TGTGCCAGCAGCTTGGGGCTAGCGGGAGGTTATACGCAGTATTTT	CASSLGLAGGYTQYF
TRBJ2-7	.	TRBV10-3	TRBD2	TGTGCCATCAGTGAGCCGGGACTAGCGGGGGGGGTCGAGCAGTACTTC	CAISEPGLAGGVEQYF
TRBJ2-7	.	TRBV10-3	TRBD1	TGTGCCGTCCGGGACAGCACCTACGAGCAGTACTTC	CAVRDSTYEQYF
TRBJ1-1	.	TRBV6-2/TRBV6-3	TRBD1	TGTGCCAGCAGTTACGACAGAAAAGGGGGCTTGAACACTGAAGCTTTCTTT	CASSYDRKGGLNTEAFF
TRBJ2-5	.	TRBV27	.	TGTGCCAGCTATCAGAGGGATGCGGAGACCCAGTACTTC	CASYQRDAETQYF
TRBJ2-7	.	TRBV10-2	.	TGCGCCAGCAGTGGGGGGGCGGTCTACGAGCAGTACTTC	CASSGGAVYEQYF
TRBJ1-5	once	TRBV6-1	.	TGTGCCAGCAGTGAAGGGTGGGCCAATCAGCCCCAGCATTTT	CASSEGWANQPQHF
TRBJ2-2	.	TRBV5-4	.	TGTGCCAGCAGCTTGACAGCGAACACCGGGGAGCTGTTTTTT	CASSLTANTGELFF
TRBJ2-5	.	TRBV5-1	.	TGCGCCAGCAGCTCCAATCTTGGAGAGACCCAGTACTTC	CASSSNLGETQYF
TRBJ1-2	.	TRBV2	.	TGTGCCAGCAGTGATTCGCGTGGCTACACCTTC	CASSDSRGYTF
TRBJ1-3	few	TRBV5-1	TRBD1	TGCGCCAGCAGCTCCCACAGGGGGCCAGGAAACACCATATATTTT	CASSSHRGPGNTIYF
TRBJ2-3	once	TRBV19	TRBD2	TGTGCCAGTAGTATGACTAGCGGGGGGGATACGCAGTATTTT	CASSMTSGGDTQYF
TRBJ2-1	.	TRBV6-2/TRBV6-3	TRBD2	TGTGCCAGCAGTTCTCTACGGACTAGCGGACACTACAATGAGCAGTTCTTC	CASSSLRTSGHYNEQFF
TRBJ1-4	.	TRBV7-9	.	TGTGCCAGCAGCTCTCCTCAGGGGTTCGAAAAACTGTTTTTT	CASSSPQGFEKLFF
TRBJ2-2	.	TRBV5-1	.	TGCGCCAGCAGCTTAACTCCTTCGAACACCGGGGAGCTGTTTTTT	CASSLTPSNTGELFF